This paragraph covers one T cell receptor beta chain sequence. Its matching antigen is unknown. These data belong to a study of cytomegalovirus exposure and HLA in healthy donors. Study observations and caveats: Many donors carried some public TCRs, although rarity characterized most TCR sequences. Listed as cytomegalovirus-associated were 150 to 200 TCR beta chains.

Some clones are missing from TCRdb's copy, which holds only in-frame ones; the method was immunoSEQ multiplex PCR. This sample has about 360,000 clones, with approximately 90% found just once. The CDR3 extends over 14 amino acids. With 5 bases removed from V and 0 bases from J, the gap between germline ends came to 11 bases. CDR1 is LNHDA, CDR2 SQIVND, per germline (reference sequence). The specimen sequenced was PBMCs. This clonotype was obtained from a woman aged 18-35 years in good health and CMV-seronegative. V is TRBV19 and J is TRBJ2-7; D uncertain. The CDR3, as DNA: TGTGCCAGTAGTCTTAGCATGAGCTCCTACGAGCAGTACTTC. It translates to CASSLSMSSYEQYF. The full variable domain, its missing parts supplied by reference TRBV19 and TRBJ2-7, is DGGITQSPKYLFRKEGQNVTLSCEQNLNHDAMYWYRQDPGQGLRLIYYSQIVNDFQKGDIAEGYSVSREKKESFPLTVTSAQKNPTAFYLCASSLSMSSYEQYFGPGTRLTVT.